These T cell receptor beta chains were read from a single sample in a study of T cell responses to AZD1222 COVID-19 vaccine. Clones were sequenced by immunoSEQ multiplex PCR, and TCRdb holds only the in-frame ones, with some missing. This table holds about 150,000 clones, roughly 90% found once. The specimen was peripheral blood, collected on day 0 of AZD1222 vaccination. These TCRs come from an adult in good health. The CDR3 runs from the conserved cysteine through the conserved F or W. Fields, in order: V gene, D gene, clone size, J gene, CDR3 DNA, CDR3 protein. D genes are given only for firm matches. Clone size appears in some rows only: once, few, many, or a class for an expanded clone.

TRBV10-3,TRBD1,.,TRBJ1-6,TGTGCCATCAGCCCCGGGACAGACTATAATTCACCCCTCCACTTT,CAISPGTDYNSPLHF
TRBV4-3,.,.,TRBJ2-3,TGCGCCAGCAGCCAAGATCTGTCCACAGATACGCAGTATTTT,CASSQDLSTDTQYF
TRBV4-3,.,.,TRBJ1-1,TGCGCCAGCAGCCAAGGCCAGGGCGGCACTGAAGCTTTCTTT,CASSQGQGGTEAFF
TRBV2,.,.,TRBJ2-5,TGTGCCAGCAGCCCCACGGTAGTAAATCAAGAGACCCAGTACTTC,CASSPTVVNQETQYF
TRBV7-8,.,.,TRBJ2-2,TGTGCCAGCAGCCTCCCGGGGCTGTCGACCACCGGGGAGCTGTTTTTT,CASSLPGLSTTGELFF
TRBV19,.,.,TRBJ1-1,TGTGCCAGTAGTATGGGAACGAACACTGAAGCTTTCTTT,CASSMGTNTEAFF
TRBV10-3,.,.,TRBJ1-2,TGTGCCATCAGTGAAGTCACTAACTATGGCTACACCTTC,CAISEVTNYGYTF
TRBV12-3/TRBV12-4,.,.,TRBJ1-2,TGTGCCAGCAGGTGGGGCAGTAACACCTTC,CASRWGSNTF
TRBV29-1,.,.,TRBJ2-2,TGCAGCGTTGAGTCGCCCGGGGAGCTGTTTTTT,CSVESPGELFF
TRBV30,.,once,TRBJ1-5,TGTGCCTGGAGTGTACGGGGGCGCGGTCAGCCCCAGCATTTT,CAWSVRGRGQPQHF
TRBV5-1,TRBD2,.,TRBJ2-5,TGCGCCAGCAGCCCCGGACTAGCGGGGGGTTGGGAGACCCAGTACTTC,CASSPGLAGGWETQYF
TRBV6-6,.,.,TRBJ2-7,TGTGCCAGCAGTTACGCGGTCCACGAGCAGTACTTC,CASSYAVHEQYF
TRBV5-1,TRBD1,.,TRBJ2-7,TGCGCCAGCAGCACCGGGACAGTAGGCTACGAGCAGTACTTC,CASSTGTVGYEQYF
TRBV5-5,TRBD1,.,TRBJ1-2,TGTGCCAGCACTCCCGGAGGGGGCTTGGTCGGTGGCTACACCTTC,CASTPGGGLVGGYTF
TRBV6-1,.,.,TRBJ2-5,TGTGCCAGCAGTGAGAGGGAAGCCAAAGAGACCCAGTACTTC,CASSEREAKETQYF
TRBV7-2,.,.,TRBJ2-7,TGTGCCAGCAGCTTAGGGTACTACGAGCAGTACTTC,CASSLGYYEQYF
TRBV12-3/TRBV12-4,.,.,TRBJ1-4,TGTGCCAGCCGGCGAGGGGAAAAACTGTTTTTT,CASRRGEKLFF
TRBV5-1,.,.,TRBJ1-1,TGCGCCAGCAGCTTGGCGGACAGCGGGACTGAAGCTTTCTTT,CASSLADSGTEAFF
TRBV2,TRBD2,.,TRBJ2-5,TGTGCCAGCAGTTTCAGAAGCGGGGAGGGGACCCAGTACTTC,CASSFRSGEGTQYF
TRBV11-3,TRBD2,.,TRBJ2-7,TGTGCCAGCAGCCCCCCGGGACTAGCCTCATACGAGCAGTACTTC,CASSPPGLASYEQYF
TRBV5-1,.,.,TRBJ2-5,TGCGCCAGCAGCCCGGGCACGGAGACCCAGTACTTC,CASSPGTETQYF
TRBV18,.,.,TRBJ2-3,TGTGCCAGCTCCAGCCAAAGCACAGATACGCAGTATTTT,CASSSQSTDTQYF
TRBV7-9,.,.,TRBJ1-4,TGTGCCAGCAGCATCCGGGACCCGGCCGCGCAACTGTTTTTT,CASSIRDPAAQLFF
TRBV6-4,.,once,TRBJ2-1,TGTGCCAGCAGGGCCCAGGGGTCCTACAATGAGCAGTTCTTC,CASRAQGSYNEQFF
TRBV28,.,.,TRBJ2-1,TGTGCCAGCGACGGGGGGCCCTACAATGAGCAGTTCTTC,CASDGGPYNEQFF
TRBV7-9,.,.,TRBJ1-4,TGTGCCAGCAGCCCGAATGAAAAACTGTTTTTT,CASSPNEKLFF
TRBV6-2/TRBV6-3,TRBD1,.,TRBJ2-7,TGTGCCAGCAGTGATCGGGACAGGGCTCTCGAGCAGTACTTC,CASSDRDRALEQYF
TRBV6-5,.,.,TRBJ2-7,TGTGCCAGCAGCCCCAGACCCGGCAGATACGAGCAGTACTTC,CASSPRPGRYEQYF
TRBV4-1,TRBD2,.,TRBJ2-1,TGCGCCAGCACCCTAGATTCCACTAGCGGCTCCTACAATGAGCAGTTCTTC,CASTLDSTSGSYNEQFF
TRBV10-3,TRBD2,.,TRBJ2-1,TGTGCCATCAGTGAGTGGACTAGCAACAATGAGCAGTTCTTC,CAISEWTSNNEQFF
TRBV11-2,.,.,TRBJ2-1,TGTGCCAGCAGCTTAGGACTAGCCTACAATGAGCAGTTCTTC,CASSLGLAYNEQFF
TRBV6-4,.,few,TRBJ2-2,TGTGCCAGCAGTCCGGGACTTTCCACCGGGGAGCTGTTTTTT,CASSPGLSTGELFF
TRBV6-6,.,once,TRBJ1-1,TGTGCCAGCAGTCGGGAAGAAGCTTTCTTT,CASSREEAFF
TRBV18,.,.,TRBJ2-7,TGTGCCAGCTCACCATCTCAGGGGGGCGCGGGTTACGAGCAGTACTTC,CASSPSQGGAGYEQYF
TRBV7-9,.,once,TRBJ1-1,TGTGCCAGCAGCTTTAGTCTAGTGGGGCAGGAAGCTTTCTTT,CASSFSLVGQEAFF
TRBV10-3,.,once,TRBJ1-5,TGTGCCATCAGTGAGTCGTTGGGAGGGGATGTTTATCAGCCCCAGCATTTT,CAISESLGGDVYQPQHF
TRBV5-4,.,.,TRBJ1-2,TGTGCCAGCAGCTTACGGGGCTACACCTTC,CASSLRGYTF
TRBV6-2/TRBV6-3,.,once,TRBJ1-6,TGTGCCAGCAGTTACGACCGAGGGACCCCGCTACTCCTCCACTTT,CASSYDRGTPLLLHF
TRBV6-5,.,.,TRBJ2-7,TGTGCCAGCAGTTACTCAACTCAAACCTACGAGCAGTACTTC,CASSYSTQTYEQYF
TRBV5-6,.,.,TRBJ1-1,TGTGCCAGCAGCTTGGTATGGCCTGGCACAGACACTGAAGCTTTCTTT,CASSLVWPGTDTEAFF
TRBV10-3,.,once,TRBJ1-3,TGTGCCATCAGTGAGACTGGAAACACCATATATTTT,CAISETGNTIYF
TRBV5-1,.,.,TRBJ1-4,TGCGCCAGCAGCTTGGGTAGGACAGATTATGAAAAACTGTTTTTT,CASSLGRTDYEKLFF
TRBV7-8,TRBD1,.,TRBJ1-2,TGTGCCAGCAGCTCGGACCGCGGGACAGGGGACCACTATGGCTACACCTTC,CASSSDRGTGDHYGYTF
TRBV15,.,.,TRBJ1-6,TGTGCCACCAGCAGAGATTACGCACCCCTCCACTTT,CATSRDYAPLHF
TRBV19,.,.,TRBJ1-1,TGTGCCAGTAGTATTAAATGGGGGAACACTGAAGCTTTCTTT,CASSIKWGNTEAFF
TRBV27,TRBD1,.,TRBJ1-5,TGTGCCAGCAGGTCTACAGGGGGCGCGAGGCAGCCCCAGCATTTT,CASRSTGGARQPQHF
TRBV27,.,.,TRBJ1-1,TGTGCCAGTTCGGAGGGGGTCGGGACTGAAGCTTTCTTT,CASSEGVGTEAFF
TRBV10-3,.,.,TRBJ2-1,TGTGCCATCAGTGTAGAGGCCTACAATGAGCAGTTCTTC,CAISVEAYNEQFF
TRBV15,.,.,TRBJ1-5,TGTGCCACCAGCAGAGATCGCTTAGGGGGAAGAGGCCCCCAGCATTTT,CATSRDRLGGRGPQHF
TRBV7-9,.,.,TRBJ1-2,TGTGCCAGCAGCCCCAGGCGGGGGAATGGGAACTATGGCTACACCTTC,CASSPRRGNGNYGYTF